This T cell receptor beta chain was captured by sequencing in a study of blood T cell repertoires in COVID-19. Study background: Samples taken during acute and convalescent COVID-19 were collected in the United States, Italy and Spain. T cells, B-cell-depleted T cells, or PBMCs provided the cDNA or gDNA that served as material.

Germline loops: CDR1 SGHRS, CDR2 YFSETQ. V was pared by 6 bases and J by 7 bases, with 14 bases of the junction left unmatched. The CDR3 has 17 amino acids. As handled by the study authors: Amplification of reference gene primers provided the estimated nucleated cell counts. Some clones are missing from TCRdb's copy, which holds only in-frame ones; the method was immunoSEQ multiplex PCR. D and trimming come from the DNA, and the V and J calls and clone size come from that table. The sample holds some 79,000 clones, more than 85% seen once. The sample comprised peripheral blood. V usage is TRBV5-1 and J usage is TRBJ2-1, with 12 bases identical to TRBD2. The clonotype originates from a man between 65 and 85 years old with active or convalescent COVID-19. The chain's CDR3 is CASTDLAGGPRANEQFF. The CDR3 nucleotides are TGCGCCAGCACCGACCTAGCGGGAGGGCCAAGGGCAAATGAGCAGTTCTTC.